This T cell receptor (beta chain) was profiled in a study of response to subunit inactivated influenza vaccine. Notes on the study in general: Each seasonal influenza vaccination recruits few new T cells, the authors suggested.

MiXCR, applied by TCRdb to the RT-PCR reads, yields one record per CDR3 protein. This table holds about 700,000 distinct CDR3 sequences, about 15% found once. This clonotype occurred a few times. What it recognizes is unknown. The V end was cut by 5 bases, the J end by 3 bases, with 20 bases between. The CDR3 covers 17 residues. Germline V lookup: CDR1 SEHNR, CDR2 FQNEAQ (reference sequence). The rearrangement joins TRBV7-9 to TRBJ2-1; D is perhaps TRBD1 (7 bases). The sequence derives from a man aged 45 to 65 who received an inactivated influenza vaccine. Sequenced material: PBMCs from blood, taken 14 days before vaccination. In DNA, the CDR3 is TGTGCCAGCAGCCCCCCCACTGACAGGGACTTCTACAATGAGCAGTTCTTC. Translated, it gives CASSPPTDRDFYNEQFF.